This T cell receptor (beta chain) was retrieved from a study of beta chain features in type 1 diabetes. Purity (above 98%) was reached by all sorted populations. This clone showed up just a few times. Its antigen is unidentified. This CDR3 region has 13 residues. Per the germline V gene, CDR1 is ENHRY and CDR2 is SYGVKD. V dropped 0 bases and J dropped 5 bases, with 7 bases sitting between them. General study findings and limits: A closer apparent resemblance between naive, central memory and Treg TCRB repertoires was seen in patients than in healthy donors. A pattern of fewer insertions and more deletions at VDJ junctions was seen in type 1 diabetes patients.

Of the isolated RNA, all was reverse transcribed, and so the sequenced material was expressed TCRB transcripts. Mean read depth for naive, central memory and regulatory T cell samples was approximately 3.57 million reads. Generated by immunoSEQ multiplex PCR, the TCRdb table keeps only in-frame clones and is missing some. The sample holds under 800,000 clones, about 16% seen once. The V call is TRBV10-3, the J call TRBJ1-1; D perhaps matches TRBD1 (6 bases). This TCR came from a man younger than 30 in good health. Specimen: naive CD4+ T cells from blood. CDR3 protein: CAISESGQTEAFF. CDR3 sequence (DNA): TGTGCCATCAGTGAGTCTGGACAGACTGAAGCTTTCTTT.